Below, 3 T cell receptor beta chains from the same sample are listed, as sequenced in a study of OX40 agonist ivuxolimab in advanced cancers. Method: immunoSEQ multiplex PCR; TCRdb's copy keeps in-frame clones and lacks some. The sample consists of almost 80,000 clones, 70% to 85% of them appearing once. Here the sequenced sample was CD4+ or CD8+ T cells sorted from blood, taken in a trial of the OX40 agonist ivuxolimab. Source of these receptors: an adult with an advanced solid tumor such as melanoma, head and neck, liver or kidney cancer.

The J gene is TRBJ1-3, the V gene TRBV7-2; D might be TRBD1 (5 bases). Trimming cost V 4 bases and J 4 bases, with 11 bases left between them. The CDR3 sequence is 14 residues long. Germline V gene data show CDR1 as SGHTA and CDR2 as FQGNSA. The CDR3 sequence: CASSYGGSGNTIYF. In nucleotides, the CDR3 is TGTGCCAGCAGCTATGGGGGAAGCGGAAACACCATATATTTT.

The V and J genes are TRBV7-8 and TRBJ2-2; D gene unclear. Germline V gene sequence: CDR1 SGHVS, CDR2 FQNEAQ. CDR3 length: 11 amino acids. The V end lost 6 bases, the J end lost 5 bases, and 4 bases lay between the germline ends. The CDR3 spells CASRGTGELFF. CDR3 nucleotide sequence: TGTGCCAGCAGAGGAACCGGGGAGCTGTTTTTT. Together with reference TRBV7-8 and TRBJ2-2, the CDR3 gives the full variable domain: GAGVSQSPRYKVAKRGQDVALRCDPISGHVSLFWYQQALGQGPEFLTYFQNEAQLDKSGLPSDRFFAERPEGSVSTLKIQRTQQEDSAVYLCASRGTGELFFGEGSRLTVL.

The genes are TRBV11-2 and TRBJ1-1; D not resolved. V was pared by 0 bases and J by 0 bases, with 11 bases between. In germline, CDR1 is SGHAT, CDR2 FQNNGV. CDR3 length: 16 amino acids. In nucleotides, the CDR3 is TGTGCCAGCAGCTTAGAAGCGGGGAAGGTGAACACTGAAGCTTTCTTT. This sequence encodes CASSLEAGKVNTEAFF. The full variable domain, rest sourced from reference TRBV11-2 and TRBJ1-1, is EAGVAQSPRYKIIEKRQSVAFWCNPISGHATLYWYQQILGQGPKLLIQFQNNGVVDDSQLPKDRFSAERLKGVDSTLKIQPAKLEDSAVYLCASSLEAGKVNTEAFFGQGTRLTVV.